The sample holds a few counts of the clone carrying this TCR beta chain. The antigen remains undetermined. This CDR3 region has 13 residues. The V end lost 1 base, the J end lost 7 bases, and 13 bases lay between the germline ends. Germline lookup yields CDR1 SQVTM and CDR2 ANQGSEA. cDNA libraries for TCR alpha and TCR beta, carrying sample barcodes and UMIs, came from 5'RACE with constant-segment primers. TCRdb fed the 5' RACE reads into MiXCR, producing one record per CDR3 protein. The sample gives 300,000 to 400,000 distinct CDR3 sequences, around 28% of which show up once; roughly 14% is in the top ten. The sample originates from a study of T-cell memory formation after mild COVID-19. About the research overall: Most TCR clusters belonged to a single donor. Overall study findings and caveats: While clones contracting from day 15 to 85 were balanced between CD4 and CD8, later expanders leaned CD4+. Mostly located in CM and EM were contracting CD4+ clones, with contracting CD8+ clones located in EMRA.

Sequenced: PBMCs or a T cell subset sorted from them (not recorded which). The TCR originated in an adult woman who had mild COVID-19 (a few samples of this study predate the infection). Cell type and time point are not known. The chain uses TRBV29-1 and TRBJ1-2; D ambiguous. CDR3 residues: CSVEGQVITGYTF. The CDR3 coding sequence is TGCAGCGTTGAAGGGCAGGTTATAACTGGCTACACCTTC.